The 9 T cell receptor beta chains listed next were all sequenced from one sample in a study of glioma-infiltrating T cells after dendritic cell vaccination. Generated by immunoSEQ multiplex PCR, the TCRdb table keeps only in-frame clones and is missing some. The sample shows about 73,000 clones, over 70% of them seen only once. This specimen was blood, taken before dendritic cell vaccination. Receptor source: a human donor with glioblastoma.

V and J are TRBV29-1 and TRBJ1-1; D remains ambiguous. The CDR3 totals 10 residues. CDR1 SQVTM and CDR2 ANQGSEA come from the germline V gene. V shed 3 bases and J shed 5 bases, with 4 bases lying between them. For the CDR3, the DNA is TGCAGCGTTGACGAGACTGAAGCTTTCTTT. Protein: CSVDETEAFF. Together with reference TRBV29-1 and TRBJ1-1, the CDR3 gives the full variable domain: SAVISQKPSRDICQRGTSLTIQCQVDSQVTMMFWYRQQPGQSLTLIATANQGSEATYESGFVIDKFPISRPNLTFSTLTVSNMSPEDSSIYLCSVDETEAFFGQGTRLTVV.

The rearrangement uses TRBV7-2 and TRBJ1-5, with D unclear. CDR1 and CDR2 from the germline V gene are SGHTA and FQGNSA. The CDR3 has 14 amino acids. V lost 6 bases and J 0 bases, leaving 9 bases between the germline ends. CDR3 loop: CASSYGNSNQPQHF. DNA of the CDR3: TGTGCCAGCAGTTATGGCAATAGCAATCAGCCCCAGCATTTT.

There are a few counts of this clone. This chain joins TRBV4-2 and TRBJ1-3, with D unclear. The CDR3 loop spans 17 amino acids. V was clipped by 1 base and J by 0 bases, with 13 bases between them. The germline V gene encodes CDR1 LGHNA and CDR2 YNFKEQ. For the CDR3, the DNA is TGTGCCAGCAGCCAAGCCCCCCGGACTGACTCTGGAAACACCATATATTTT. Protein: CASSQAPRTDSGNTIYF.

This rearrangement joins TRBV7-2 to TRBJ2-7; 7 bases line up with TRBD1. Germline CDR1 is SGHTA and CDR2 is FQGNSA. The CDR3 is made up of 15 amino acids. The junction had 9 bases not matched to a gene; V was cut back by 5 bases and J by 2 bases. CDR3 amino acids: CASSQMTGTPYEQYF. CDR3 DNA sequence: TGTGCCAGCAGCCAAATGACAGGGACGCCCTACGAGCAGTACTTC. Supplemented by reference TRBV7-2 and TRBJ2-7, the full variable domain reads GAGVSQSPSNKVTEKGKDVELRCDPISGHTALYWYRQSLGQGLEFLIYFQGNSAPDKSGLPSDRFSAERTGGSVSTLTIQRTQQEDSAVYLCASSQMTGTPYEQYFGPGTRLTVT.

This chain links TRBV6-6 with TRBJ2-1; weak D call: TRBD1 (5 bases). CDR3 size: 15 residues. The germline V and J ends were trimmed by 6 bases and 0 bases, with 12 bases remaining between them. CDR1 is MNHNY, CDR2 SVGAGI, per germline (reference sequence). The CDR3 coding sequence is TGTGCCAGCAGGGGGCGGAAGAGCTCCTACAATGAGCAGTTCTTC. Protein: CASRGRKSSYNEQFF.

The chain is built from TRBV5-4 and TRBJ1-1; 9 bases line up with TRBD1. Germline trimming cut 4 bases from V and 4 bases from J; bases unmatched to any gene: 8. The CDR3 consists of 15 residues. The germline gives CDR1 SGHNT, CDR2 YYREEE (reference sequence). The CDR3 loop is CASSRGQGVGTEAFF. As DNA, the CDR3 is TGTGCCAGCAGCCGGGGACAGGGAGTGGGCACTGAAGCTTTCTTT.

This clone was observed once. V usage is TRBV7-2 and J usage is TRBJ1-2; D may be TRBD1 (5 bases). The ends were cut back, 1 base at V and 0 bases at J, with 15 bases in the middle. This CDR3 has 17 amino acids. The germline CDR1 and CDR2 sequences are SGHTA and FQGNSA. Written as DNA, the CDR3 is TGTGCCAGCAGCTTAGGGAGGGGTAGTCGAGCTAACTATGGCTACACCTTC. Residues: CASSLGRGSRANYGYTF.

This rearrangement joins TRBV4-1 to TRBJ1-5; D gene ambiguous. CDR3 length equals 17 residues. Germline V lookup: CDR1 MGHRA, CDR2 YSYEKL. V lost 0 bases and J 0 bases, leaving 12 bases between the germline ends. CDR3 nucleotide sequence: TGCGCCAGCAGCCAAGAAGGTGGACTAATTAGCAATCAGCCCCAGCATTTT. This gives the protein CASSQEGGLISNQPQHF.

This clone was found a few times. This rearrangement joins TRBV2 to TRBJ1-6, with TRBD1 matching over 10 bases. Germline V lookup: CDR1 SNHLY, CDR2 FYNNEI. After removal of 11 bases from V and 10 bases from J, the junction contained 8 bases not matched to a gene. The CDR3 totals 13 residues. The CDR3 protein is CAGTGTGASPLHF. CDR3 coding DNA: TGTGCCGGAACCGGGACAGGGGCCTCACCCCTCCACTTT. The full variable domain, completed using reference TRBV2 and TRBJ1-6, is EPEVTQTPSHQVTQMGQEVILRCVPISNHLYFYWYRQILGQKVEFLVSFYNNEISEKSEIFDDQFSVERPDGSNFTLKIRSTKLEDSAMYFCAGTGTGASPLHFGNGTRLTVT.